The count of the clone carrying this TCR beta chain is one. The sample originates from a study of T cell responses to AZD1222 COVID-19 vaccine. The data were produced by immunoSEQ multiplex PCR, yet TCRdb's version contains in-frame clones alone and is incomplete. The sample consists of some 150,000 clones, around 91% of them appearing once. V gave up 1 base and J gave up 3 bases, with 22 bases separating them. The CDR3 is made up of 19 amino acids. Germline loops: CDR1 SGHVS, CDR2 FQNEAQ. The sample in question was peripheral blood, obtained on day 0 of AZD1222 vaccination. The sequence came from an adult in good health. The J gene is TRBJ1-5, the V gene TRBV7-8; D is undetermined. CDR3 amino acids: CASSLDSTTPEHTNQPQHF. CDR3 nucleotides: TGTGCCAGCAGCTTAGATTCGACAACCCCTGAACATACCAATCAGCCCCAGCATTTT.